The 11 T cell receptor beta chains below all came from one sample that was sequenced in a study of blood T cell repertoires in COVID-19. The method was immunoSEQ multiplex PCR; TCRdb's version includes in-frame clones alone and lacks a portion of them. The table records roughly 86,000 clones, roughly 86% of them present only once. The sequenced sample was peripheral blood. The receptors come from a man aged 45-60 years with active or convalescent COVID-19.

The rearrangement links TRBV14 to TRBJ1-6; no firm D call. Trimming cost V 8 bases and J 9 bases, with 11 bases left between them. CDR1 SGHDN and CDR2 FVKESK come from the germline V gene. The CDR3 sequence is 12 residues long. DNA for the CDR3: TGTGCCAGCGGTTTGAAAGCTTCACCCCTCCACTTT. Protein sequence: CASGLKASPLHF.

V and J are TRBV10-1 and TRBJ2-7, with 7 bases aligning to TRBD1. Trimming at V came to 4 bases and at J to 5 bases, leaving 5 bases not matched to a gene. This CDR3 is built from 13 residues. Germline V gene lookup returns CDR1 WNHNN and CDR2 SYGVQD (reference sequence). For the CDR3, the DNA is TGCGCCAGCAGTGTCACGACAGGGAACGAGCAGTACTTC. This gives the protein CASSVTTGNEQYF.

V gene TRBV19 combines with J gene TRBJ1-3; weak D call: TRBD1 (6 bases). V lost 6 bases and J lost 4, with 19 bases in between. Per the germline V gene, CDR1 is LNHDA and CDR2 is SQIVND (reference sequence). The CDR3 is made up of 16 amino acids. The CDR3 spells CASRDTGRAGGNTIYF. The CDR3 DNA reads TGTGCCAGTAGGGATACAGGGCGCGCCGGAGGAAACACCATATATTTT.

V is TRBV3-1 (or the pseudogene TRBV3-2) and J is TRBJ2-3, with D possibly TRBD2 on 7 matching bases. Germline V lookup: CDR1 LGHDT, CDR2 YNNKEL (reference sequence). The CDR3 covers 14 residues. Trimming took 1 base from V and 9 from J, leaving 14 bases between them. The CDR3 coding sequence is TGTGCCAGCAGCCAAGTAGGGGGGGCGGGGACGCAGTATTTT. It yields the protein CASSQVGGAGTQYF.

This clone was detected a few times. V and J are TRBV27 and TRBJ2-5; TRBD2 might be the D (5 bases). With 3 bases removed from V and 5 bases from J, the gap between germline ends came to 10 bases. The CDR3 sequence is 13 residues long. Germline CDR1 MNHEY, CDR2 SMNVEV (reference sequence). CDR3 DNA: TGTGCCAGCAGTTTGGGTCTAGCCGAGACCCAGTACTTC. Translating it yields CASSLGLAETQYF.

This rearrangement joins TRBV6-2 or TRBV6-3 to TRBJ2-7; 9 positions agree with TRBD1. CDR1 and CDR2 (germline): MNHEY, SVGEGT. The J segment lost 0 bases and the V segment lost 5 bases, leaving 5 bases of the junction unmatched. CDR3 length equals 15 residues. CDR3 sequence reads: CASSAGQGLSYEQYF. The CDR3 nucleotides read TGTGCCAGCAGTGCGGGACAGGGCCTCTCCTACGAGCAGTACTTC.

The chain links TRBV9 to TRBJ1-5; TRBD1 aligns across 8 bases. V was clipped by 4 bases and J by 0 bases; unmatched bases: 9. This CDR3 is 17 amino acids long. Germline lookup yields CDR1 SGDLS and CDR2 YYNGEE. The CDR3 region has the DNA TGTGCCAGCAGCCCTTCCCAGGGGGCCGATAGCAATCAGCCCCAGCATTTT. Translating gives CASSPSQGADSNQPQHF.

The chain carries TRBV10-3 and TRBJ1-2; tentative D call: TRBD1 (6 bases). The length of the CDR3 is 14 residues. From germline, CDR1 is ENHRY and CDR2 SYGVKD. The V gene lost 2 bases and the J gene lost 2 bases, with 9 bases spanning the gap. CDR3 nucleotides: TGTGCCATCAGTGAGCTGGGGGCGAACTATGGCTACACCTTC. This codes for CAISELGANYGYTF.

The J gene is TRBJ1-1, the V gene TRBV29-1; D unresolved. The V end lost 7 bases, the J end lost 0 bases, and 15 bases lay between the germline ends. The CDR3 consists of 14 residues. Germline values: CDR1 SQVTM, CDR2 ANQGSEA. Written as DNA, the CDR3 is TGCAGCGCCAACACCTGGGAGGTGAACACTGAAGCTTTCTTT. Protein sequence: CSANTWEVNTEAFF.

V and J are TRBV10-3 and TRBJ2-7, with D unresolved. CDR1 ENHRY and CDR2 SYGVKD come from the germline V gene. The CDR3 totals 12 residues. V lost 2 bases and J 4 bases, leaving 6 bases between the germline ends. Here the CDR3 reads CAISEGQYEQYV. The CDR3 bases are TGTGCCATCAGTGAGGGCCAGTACGAGCAGTACGTC.

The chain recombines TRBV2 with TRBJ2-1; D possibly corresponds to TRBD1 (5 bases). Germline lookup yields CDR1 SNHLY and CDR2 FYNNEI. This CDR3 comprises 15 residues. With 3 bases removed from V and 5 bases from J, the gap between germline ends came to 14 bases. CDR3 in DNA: TGTGCCAGCAGTGATGGGGCTAGTCCCGACAATGAGCAGTTCTTC. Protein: CASSDGASPDNEQFF.